This is a list of T cell receptor beta chains from one sample in a study of PD-L1 blockade in urothelial cancer. Sequencing used immunoSEQ multiplex PCR; TCRdb keeps in-frame clones, though not all of them. The repertoire consists of about 81,000 clones, with more than 90% occurring once and the leading ten covering approximately 9%. The sample here was PBMCs, taken around atezolizumab (anti-PD-L1) treatment. The origin of the receptors is a man in his 60s with urothelial cancer. CDR3s include the opening cysteine and the closing phenylalanine or tryptophan. The D gene is left open where the match is weak. Size is stated for part of the rows, as once, few or many counts, or as a class when the clone is expanded.

CDR3 | DNA | D | length | J | V | size
CASSPRTAQGETQYF | TGTGCCAGCAGTCCCCGGACAGCCCAGGGGGAGACCCAGTACTTC | NA | 15 | TRBJ2-5 | TRBV27 | NA
CASSQGRTSGGADTQYF | TGCGCCAGCAGCCAAGGCCGGACTAGCGGGGGGGCAGATACGCAGTATTTT | TRBD2 | 17 | TRBJ2-3 | TRBV4-3 | NA
CAWRGQGVRAFF | TGTGCCTGGAGGGGGCAGGGGGTTAGGGCTTTCTTT | TRBD1 | 12 | TRBJ1-1 | TRBV30 | NA
CASSLGEGMVNTEAFF | TGCGCCAGCAGCTTGGGAGAGGGAATGGTGAACACTGAAGCTTTCTTT | NA | 16 | TRBJ1-1 | TRBV5-1 | NA
CASNRVGRLEQYF | TGTGCCAGCAACAGGGTTGGGAGACTCGAGCAGTACTTC | NA | 13 | TRBJ2-7 | TRBV2 | once
CASSARTDTQYF | TGTGCCAGCAGTGCGAGGACAGATACGCAGTATTTT | NA | 12 | TRBJ2-3 | TRBV2 | once
CASSAGTGDGYTF | TGCGCCAGCAGCGCCGGGACAGGGGATGGCTACACCTTC | TRBD1 | 13 | TRBJ1-2 | TRBV5-1 | NA
CASSSGNHNNEQFF | TGTGCCAGCAGTAGCGGGAACCACAACAATGAGCAGTTCTTC | TRBD2 | 14 | TRBJ2-1 | TRBV6-4 | NA
CASSELGGAAGGTQYF | TGTGCCAGCAGTGAATTAGGCGGCGCGGCGGGAGGTACGCAGTATTTT | TRBD2 | 16 | TRBJ2-3 | TRBV6-1 | NA
CASSFGSSYNEQFF | TGTGCCAGCAGCTTCGGTTCATCCTACAATGAGCAGTTCTTC | NA | 14 | TRBJ2-1 | TRBV11-2 | NA
CASSYFGENNQPQHF | TGTGCCAGCAGTTACTTCGGAGAAAACAATCAGCCCCAGCATTTT | NA | 15 | TRBJ1-5 | TRBV6-6 | NA
CASSLELAGGQYF | TGCGCCAGCAGCTTGGAACTAGCGGGGGGGCAGTACTTC | TRBD2 | 13 | TRBJ2-7 | TRBV5-1 | NA